This T cell receptor (beta chain) derives from a study of vaccination and CD4 T cells after COVID-19. The wider study: Six men and four women formed the convalescents, two being Hispanic. The stimulus for the cells was overlapping spike peptides derived from SARS-CoV-2, HCoV-NL63, HCoV-OC43 and HCoV-229E. Day 14 and days 161 to 241 post-vaccination were the sampling points for a few convalescent patients.

As to this clonotype: Its cognate antigen is unknown.

The Oncomine TCR Beta short-read assay was what sequenced the DNA obtained from cultured CD4+ T cells. TCRdb re-called the PCR reads through MiXCR, storing one row per CDR3 protein. The profile shows 20,000 to 25,000 distinct CDR3 sequences, roughly 46% of them singletons. Trimming at V came to 2 bases and at J to 4 bases, leaving 19 bases not matched to a gene. Germline values: CDR1 SGHNT, CDR2 YYREEE (reference sequence). The CDR3 runs 21 residues. Time point: late sampling 161 to 241 days after vaccination in three convalescent patients. The treatment: approximately nine-day PBMC culture with coronavirus spike peptide pools or control peptides (ViraFEST assay). The authors swapped half the medium for fresh IL-2 medium on days 3 and 7.

The receptor's source is a human donor who had recovered from COVID-19. The J gene is TRBJ2-1, the V gene TRBV5-4; TRBD2 matches 12 bases. The sequenced sample was CD4+ T cells from blood, cultured in vitro, obtained about 7 months after SARS-CoV-2 vaccination. The CDR3 bases are TGTGCCAGCAGCTTAGCGGGGGGTAAGGGACTAGCGGGCCAGGCTTACAATGAGCAGTTCTTC. It codes for CASSLAGGKGLAGQAYNEQFF.